One and the same sample provided the 2 T cell receptor beta chains below, sequenced in a study of blood T cell repertoires in COVID-19. Here immunoSEQ multiplex PCR was the method, and the copy in TCRdb shows in-frame clones only, minus some. The sample lists 330,000 or so clones, approximately 88% occurring once. Input material: peripheral blood. All receptors come from a man aged 25 to 40 with COVID-19, enrolled during active disease.

The chain recombines TRBV21-1 with TRBJ1-5; the listed D gene, TRBD1, was not tested against the DNA. TRBV21-1 is listed as a pseudogene. The CDR3 extends over 16 amino acids. As DNA, the CDR3 is TGTGCCAGCAGCCCGAGACAGAACGATAGCAATCAGCCCCAGCATTTT. It codes for CASSPRQNDSNQPQHF.

The V gene is TRBV4-3, the J gene TRBJ2-1; maybe TRBD1 (6 bases). V gave up 0 bases and J gave up 5 bases, with 17 bases separating them. The CDR3 spans 17 residues. Germline CDR1 is LGHNA and CDR2 is YSLEER. The CDR3 spells CASSQDPRDGTHNEQFF. The CDR3 DNA reads as TGCGCCAGCAGCCAAGACCCCCGGGACGGGACACACAATGAGCAGTTCTTC.